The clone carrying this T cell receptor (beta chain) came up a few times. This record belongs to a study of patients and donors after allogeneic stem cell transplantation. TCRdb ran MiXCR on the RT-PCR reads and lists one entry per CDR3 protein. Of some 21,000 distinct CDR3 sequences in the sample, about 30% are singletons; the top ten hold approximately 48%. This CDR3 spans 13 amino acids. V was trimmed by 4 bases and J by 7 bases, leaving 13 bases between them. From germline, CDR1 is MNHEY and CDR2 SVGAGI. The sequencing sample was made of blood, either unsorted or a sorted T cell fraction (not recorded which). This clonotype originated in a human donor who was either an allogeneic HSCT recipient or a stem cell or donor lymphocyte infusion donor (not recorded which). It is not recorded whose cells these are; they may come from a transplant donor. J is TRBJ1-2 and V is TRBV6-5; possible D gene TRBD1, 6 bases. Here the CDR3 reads CASSFVQGRGYTF. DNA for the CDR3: TGTGCCAGCAGTTTTGTACAGGGACGTGGCTACACCTTC.